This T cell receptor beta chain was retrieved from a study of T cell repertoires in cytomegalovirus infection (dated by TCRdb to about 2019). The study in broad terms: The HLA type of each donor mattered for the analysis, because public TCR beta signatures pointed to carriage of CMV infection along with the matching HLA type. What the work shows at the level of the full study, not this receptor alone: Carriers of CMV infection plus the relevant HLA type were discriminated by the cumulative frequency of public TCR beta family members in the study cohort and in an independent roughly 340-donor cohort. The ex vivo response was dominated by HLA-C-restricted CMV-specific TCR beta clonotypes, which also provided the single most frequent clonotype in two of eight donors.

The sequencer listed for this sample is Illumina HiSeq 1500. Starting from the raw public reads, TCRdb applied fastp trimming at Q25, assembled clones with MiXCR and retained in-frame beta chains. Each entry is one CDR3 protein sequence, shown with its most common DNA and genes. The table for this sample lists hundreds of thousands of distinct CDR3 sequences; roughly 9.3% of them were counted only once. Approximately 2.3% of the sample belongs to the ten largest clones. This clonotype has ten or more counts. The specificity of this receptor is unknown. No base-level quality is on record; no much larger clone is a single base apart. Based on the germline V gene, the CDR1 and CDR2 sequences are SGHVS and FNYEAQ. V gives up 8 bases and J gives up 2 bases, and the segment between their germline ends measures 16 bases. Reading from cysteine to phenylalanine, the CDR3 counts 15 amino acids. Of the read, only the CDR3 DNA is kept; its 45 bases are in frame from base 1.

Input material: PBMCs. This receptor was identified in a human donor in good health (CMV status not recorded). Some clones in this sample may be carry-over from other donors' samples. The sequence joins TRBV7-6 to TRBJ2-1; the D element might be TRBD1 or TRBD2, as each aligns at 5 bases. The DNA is TGTGCCAGCCGGGGCGGCCCTTCGCCCTACAATGAGCAGTTCTTC. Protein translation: CASRGGPSPYNEQFF.